This T cell receptor (beta chain) was documented in a study of CD8+CD57+ T cells in acquired aplastic anemia. Background on the study: Sorted CD4+ and CD8+ cells gave an average of about 3.4 ug of DNA. Healthy donor CD4+ cell samples had a mean of approximately 11 million reads. Study findings and constraints: Patients and controls were not found to differ significantly in CD8+ Simpson's diversity. In common between the patients and the controls were some 29 CD8+ CDR3 sequences.

Genomic DNA, serving as template, underwent TCR beta VDJ and CDR3 profiling. MiXCR, run by TCRdb on the reads, gives a single entry per CDR3 protein. The sample carries around 170,000 distinct CDR3 sequences, under 75% recorded once. CDR1 DFQATT and CDR2 SNEGSKA come from the germline V gene (reference sequence). This CDR3 has 14 residues. Trimming shortened V by 0 bases and J by 6 bases, and 14 bases separated the two germline ends. Worth noting for this clonotype: The antigen remains unidentified.

The rearrangement links TRBV20-1 to TRBJ1-2; D might be TRBD1 (5 bases). The specimen sequenced was sorted CD4+, CD8+, or CD8+CD57+ T cells (not recorded which) from PBMCs. This receptor was obtained from a human donor in good health. The CDR3 loop reads CSARDSLGQHGYTF. CDR3 nucleotides: TGCAGTGCTAGAGATTCCTTGGGGCAGCATGGCTACACCTTC.